The following is a TCR beta chain sequence with its context. This clonotype was observed many times. Its recognized antigen is unknown. It has no much larger one-base neighbor in the sample; base qualities were not kept. The Miltenyi Naive CD4+ T Cell Isolation kit was used to purify naive CD4+ T cells, and CD25 microbeads were used to remove Tregs. Tregs, naive and memory CD4+ T cells from tumor, blood and ipsilateral draining lymph nodes of five breast cancer patients underwent full-length TCR alpha and beta sequencing. Tumor tissue, along with lymph nodes from ipsilateral axillary dissection, was perfused with PBS, minced, and then digested using collagenase I and hyaluronidase. Ficoll density gradient centrifugation was used to isolate mononuclear cells from either lymph nodes or around 50 ml of peripheral blood. Sorted cell populations were confirmed by FACS to exceed 90% purity. The sample originates from a study (dated by TCRdb to 2014 to 2015). Describing the broader study: The study set out to test whether tumor-infiltrating Tregs in breast cancer get recruited from blood Tregs or are instead converted in situ from other CD4+ T cell subsets. What the authors observed across the whole study: The TCR alpha and beta sequences of tumor-infiltrating Tregs showed the greatest overlap with tumor naive CD4+ T cells, followed by blood naive CD4+ T cells. The validation in the larger cohort was limited to a single TCR beta V-J rearrangement instead of whole repertoires. Tumor memory CD4+ T cell TCR gene usage was found to cluster with blood and lymph node memory CD4+ cells and with lymph node naive CD4+ cells.

The germline V gene (reference sequence) sets CDR1 to DFQATT and CDR2 to SNEGSKA. Unmatched junction bases come to 8, with V trimmed by 5 bases and J by 4 bases. Inclusive of the bounding cysteine and phenylalanine, the CDR3 is 14 residues long. Only the CDR3 portion is preserved as DNA: 42 bases, with reading frame beginning at the first base. Full-length TCR variable regions were amplified by 5' RACE PCR with constant-region reverse primers, and semi-nested PCR with Nested Universal Primer A was subsequently performed. The ReliaPrep RNA Cell Miniprep System was used to extract total RNA, which was then reverse transcribed into 5'RACE-ready cDNA with the SMARTer RACE 5'/3' Kit. Full-length TCR alpha and beta libraries were barcoded with multiplex adaptors and sequenced on an Illumina MiSeq. The paper's processing steps were these. Sequencing data were pooled across the five patients for each of nine subset-tissue groups and compared by unsupervised clustering of TCR gene usage. The Morisita-Horn index, with shared sequences weighted by their contribution to each repertoire, was used to calculate repertoire similarity. TCRdb reprocessed the public reads (quality trimming at Q25 with fastp, clone calling with MiXCR) and kept in-frame beta chains. Rows with one shared CDR3 protein collapse into an entry with the most common genes and DNA. It is TCRdb's table, rather than the study itself, that gives the V and J calls and clone size. In this sample the table shows roughly 39,000 distinct CDR3 sequences, approximately 17% of which occur a single time. The ten largest make up 2.5% to 3.5% of the sample.

The chain employs TRBV20-1 and TRBJ2-4, and 7 junction bases match TRBD2. This TCR was sampled from a female donor with breast cancer. The sample taken for sequencing was naive CD4+ T cells sorted from a lymph node. The cell subset or site label on this specimen signifies: naive CD4+ T cells, CD4+CD45RA+CD25-. CDR3 protein: CSADTGEGKNIQYF. The DNA sequence is as follows: TGCAGTGCTGACACCGGGGAGGGGAAAAACATTCAGTACTTC.